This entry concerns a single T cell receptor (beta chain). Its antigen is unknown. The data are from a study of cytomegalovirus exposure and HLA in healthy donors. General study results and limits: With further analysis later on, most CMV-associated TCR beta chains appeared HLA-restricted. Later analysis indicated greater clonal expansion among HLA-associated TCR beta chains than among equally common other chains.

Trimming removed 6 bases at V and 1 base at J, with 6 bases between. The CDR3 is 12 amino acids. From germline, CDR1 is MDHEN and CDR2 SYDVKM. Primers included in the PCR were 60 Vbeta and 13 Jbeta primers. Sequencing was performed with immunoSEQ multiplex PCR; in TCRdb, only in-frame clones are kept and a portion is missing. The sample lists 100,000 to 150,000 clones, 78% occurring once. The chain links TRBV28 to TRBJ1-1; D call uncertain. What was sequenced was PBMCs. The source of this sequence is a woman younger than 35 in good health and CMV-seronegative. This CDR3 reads CASRSSNTEAFF. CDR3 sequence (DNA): TGTGCCAGCAGGTCCTCGAACACTGAAGCTTTCTTT.